This passage covers 5 T cell receptor beta chains from one sample sequenced in a study of regulatory T cells in long-lasting Graves disease. The authors built TCR beta libraries using iRepertoire HTBI primers and Arm-PCR of CDR3 regions. TCRdb independently ran MiXCR on the multiplex PCR reads; one entry per CDR3 protein. Of over 350,000 distinct CDR3 sequences in the sample, about 15% were seen once. Time point described: newly diagnosed GD, antithyroid drugs for less than 3 months. PBMC-extracted RNA yielded the TCR library. This same sample was also part of a study on T cells in Graves' hyperthyroidism and ophthalmopathy.

The starting material was peripheral blood mononuclear cells (PBMCs), obtained at new diagnosis, from a patient treated with antithyroid drugs. These receptors were collected from a woman aged 50 to 60 with Graves disease.

Comment on this clonotype: A read error is possible here, since a much larger clone lies one base away. The chain carries TRBV20-1 and TRBJ2-7; a weak D match, TRBD2 (5 bases). Trimming took 6 bases from V and 10 from J, leaving 19 bases between them. Germline V gives CDR1 DFQATT, CDR2 SNEGSKA (reference sequence). This CDR3 spans 12 amino acids. The CDR3 reads CSAPLGIRGQYF. The CDR3, as DNA: TGCAGTGCCCCCCTCGGGATCCGGGGACAGTACTTC.

This clonotype was seen at least ten times. The chain uses TRBV11-1 and TRBJ2-2, with TRBD1 as a possible D gene (6 bases). Germline lookup yields CDR1 SGHAT and CDR2 FQDESV (reference sequence). The CDR3 totals 15 residues. Trimming shortened V by 5 bases and J by 5 bases, and 15 bases separated the two germline ends. The DNA of the CDR3 is TGTGCCAGCAGCCCAGGCAGGGGAACTACCGGGGAGCTGTTTTTT. Protein: CASSPGRGTTGELFF.

This clonotype was counted between two and nine times. V and J are TRBV18 and TRBJ2-3; 7 bases are a match to TRBD1. Looked up from germline, CDR1 is KGHSH and CDR2 is LQKENI. J gave up 3 bases and V 2 bases, and 8 bases lay outside the gene matches. The length of the CDR3 is 16 residues. In DNA, the CDR3 is TGTGCCAGCTCACCAAGGACAGGCCGACAGACAGATACGCAGTATTTT. Translated, it gives CASSPRTGRQTDTQYF.

This clonotype was seen ten or more times. The rearrangement links TRBV5-1 to TRBJ2-3; no reliable D call. Germline CDR1 reads SGHRS; CDR2 reads YFSETQ. V was trimmed by 3 bases and J by 3 bases, leaving 17 bases between them. The CDR3 is made up of 16 amino acids. CDR3 coding DNA: TGCGCCAGCAGCTCGCCGGACCCCCCCCCAACAGATACGCAGTATTTT. Its translation: CASSSPDPPPTDTQYF.

Many counts were recorded for this clonotype. The chain links TRBV7-8 to TRBJ2-1; 8 bases fit TRBD2. This CDR3 spans 15 amino acids. Germline V gene lookup returns CDR1 SGHVS and CDR2 FQNEAQ. Losses at the gene ends were 4 bases for V and 6 bases for J; bases not matched to a gene: 8. Here the CDR3 reads CASSSGSGIGNEQFF. Here the CDR3 DNA reads TGTGCCAGCAGCTCAGGTAGCGGGATCGGCAATGAGCAGTTCTTC. The entire variable domain, with the rest obtained from reference TRBV7-8 and TRBJ2-1, is as follows: GAGVSQSPRYKVAKRGQDVALRCDPISGHVSLFWYQQALGQGPEFLTYFQNEAQLDKSGLPSDRFFAERPEGSVSTLKIQRTQQEDSAVYLCASSSGSGIGNEQFFGPGTRLTVL.